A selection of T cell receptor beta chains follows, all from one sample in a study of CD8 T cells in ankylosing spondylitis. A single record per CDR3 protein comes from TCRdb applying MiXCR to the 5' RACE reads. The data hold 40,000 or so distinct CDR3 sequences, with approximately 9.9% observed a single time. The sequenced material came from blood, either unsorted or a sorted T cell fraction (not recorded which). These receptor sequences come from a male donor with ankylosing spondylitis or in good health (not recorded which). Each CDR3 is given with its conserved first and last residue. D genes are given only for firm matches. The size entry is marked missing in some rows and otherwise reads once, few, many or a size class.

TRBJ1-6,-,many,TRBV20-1,TGCAGTGCTTCCCTCATGCGTCCACCCCTCCACTTT,CSASLMRPPLHF
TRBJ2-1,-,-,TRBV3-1,TGTGCCAGCAGCCAAGATTTAAACGGCTACAATGAGCAGTTCTTC,CASSQDLNGYNEQFF
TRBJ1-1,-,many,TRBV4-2,TGTGCCAGCAGCCGGGCGAACACTGAAGCTTTCTTT,CASSRANTEAFF
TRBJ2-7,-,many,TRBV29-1,TGCAGCGTCAGGGAGTCCTACGAGCAGTACTTC,CSVRESYEQYF
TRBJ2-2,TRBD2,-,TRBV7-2,TGTGCCAGCAGCTTAGACGGCGGGGGAAACACCGGGGAGCTGTTTTTT,CASSLDGGGNTGELFF
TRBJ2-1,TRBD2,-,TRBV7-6,TGTGCCAGCAGCGGAAGGGTAGCGGGGGGGCCAGAATCCTACAATGAGCAGTTCTTC,CASSGRVAGGPESYNEQFF
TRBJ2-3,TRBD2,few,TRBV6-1,TGTGCCAGTACGACTAGCGGACTCACAGATACGCAGTATTTT,CASTTSGLTDTQYF
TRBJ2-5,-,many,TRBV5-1,TGCGCCAGCAGCTTTACGTACCAAGAGACCCAGTACTTC,CASSFTYQETQYF
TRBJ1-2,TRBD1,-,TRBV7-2,TGTGCCAGCAGCTTAGGGGGACAGAACTATGGCTACACCTTC,CASSLGGQNYGYTF
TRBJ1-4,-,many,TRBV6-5,TGTGCCAGCAGTTACAAAAGGGTTGGGGAAAAACTGTTTTTT,CASSYKRVGEKLFF
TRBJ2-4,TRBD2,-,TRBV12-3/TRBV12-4,TGTGCCAGCAGAGGGACTAGCGGGGGAAGAGGCATTCAGTACTTC,CASRGTSGGRGIQYF
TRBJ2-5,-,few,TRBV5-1,TGCGCCAGCAGCTTGGGGATGCAGACCCAGTACTTC,CASSLGMQTQYF
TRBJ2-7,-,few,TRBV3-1,TGTGCCAGCAGCCACATGCGGGGCTACGAGCAGTACTTC,CASSHMRGYEQYF
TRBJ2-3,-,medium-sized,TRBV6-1,TGTGCCAGCAGCCCTGGGGGCACAGATACGCAGTATTTT,CASSPGGTDTQYF
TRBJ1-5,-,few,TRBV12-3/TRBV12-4,TGTGCCAGCAGTTTAGGGTGGGGGACCCATCAGCCCCAGCATTTT,CASSLGWGTHQPQHF
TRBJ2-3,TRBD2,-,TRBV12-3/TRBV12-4,TGTGCCAGCACGCAAGCTAGCGGGGGGGTCGCAGATACGCAGTATTTT,CASTQASGGVADTQYF
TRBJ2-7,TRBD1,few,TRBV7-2,TGTGCCAGCTTCCGGGACAGGGTTTACGAGCAGTACTTC,CASFRDRVYEQYF
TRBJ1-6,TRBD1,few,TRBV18,TGTGCCAGCTCACCACTGGGGCCCGACAGGGTAGGGCATTCACCCCTCCACTTT,CASSPLGPDRVGHSPLHF
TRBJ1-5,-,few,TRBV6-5,TGTGCCAGCAGTTACTCGAGGAAACAGCCCCAGCATTTT,CASSYSRKQPQHF
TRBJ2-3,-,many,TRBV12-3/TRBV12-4,TGTGCCAGCAAAAGAGGGGGTTCTACAGATACGCAGTATTTT,CASKRGGSTDTQYF
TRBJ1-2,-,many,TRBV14,TGTGCCAGCAGCCAAGCCCGGAGCTATGGCTACACCTTC,CASSQARSYGYTF
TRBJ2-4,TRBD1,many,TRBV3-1,TGTGCCAGCAGCCAAGAGAGAGGGGGCGGTTCCAAAAACATTCAGTACTTC,CASSQERGGGSKNIQYF
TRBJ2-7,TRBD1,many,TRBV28,TGTGCCAGCAGTTCATACCCCGGGACAGGGGCTTCCTACGAGCAGTACTTC,CASSSYPGTGASYEQYF
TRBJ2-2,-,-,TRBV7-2,TGTGCCAGCAGCTTAGGAGTTTTACGCGGGGAGCTGTTTTTT,CASSLGVLRGELFF
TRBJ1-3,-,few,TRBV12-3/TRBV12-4,TGTGCCAGCAGTTCTACAGCCTCCTCTGGAAACACCATATATTTT,CASSSTASSGNTIYF
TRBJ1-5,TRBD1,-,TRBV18,TGTGCCAGCTCACCCCGGACAGGGTCGCAGCAGCCCCAGCATTTT,CASSPRTGSQQPQHF
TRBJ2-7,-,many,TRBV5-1,TGCGCCAGCAGCTTGGGACAGTTATCCTACGAGCAGTACTTC,CASSLGQLSYEQYF
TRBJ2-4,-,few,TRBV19,TGTGCCAGTAGTATTGCAGGGACGGCCAAAAACATTCAGTACTTC,CASSIAGTAKNIQYF
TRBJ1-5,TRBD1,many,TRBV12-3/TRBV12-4,TGTGCCAGCAGCACACGACAGGGTCGAGATCAGCCCCAGCATTTT,CASSTRQGRDQPQHF
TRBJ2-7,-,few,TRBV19,TGTGCCAGTAGAACCGCCTACGAGCAGTACTTC,CASRTAYEQYF
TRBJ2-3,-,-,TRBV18,TGTGCCAGCTCTAAGGCGGGCACAGATACGCAGTATTTT,CASSKAGTDTQYF
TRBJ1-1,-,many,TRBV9,TGTGCCAGCAGCGTAGCCGGGGAGGACACTGAAGCTTTCTTT,CASSVAGEDTEAFF
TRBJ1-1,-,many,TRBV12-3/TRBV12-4,TGTGCCAGCAACCCGGGCAGGGGTAGAAGGATGAACACTGAAGCTTTCTTT,CASNPGRGRRMNTEAFF
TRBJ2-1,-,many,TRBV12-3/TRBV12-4,TGTGCCAGCAGTTTAAGTCTAGTTCTCAATGAGCAGTTCTTC,CASSLSLVLNEQFF
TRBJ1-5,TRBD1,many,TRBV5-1,TGCGCCAGCCGGACAGGAGTGAATCAGCCCCAGCATTTT,CASRTGVNQPQHF
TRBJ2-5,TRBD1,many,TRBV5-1,TGCGCCAGCAGACGAGAAACAGGGGGAGAGACCCAGTACTTC,CASRRETGGETQYF
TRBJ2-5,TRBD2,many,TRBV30,TGTGCCTGGAGTGCGGGACTAGCACCCGGAACGGAGACCCAGTACTTC,CAWSAGLAPGTETQYF
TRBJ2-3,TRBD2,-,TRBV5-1,TGCGTCAGCAGCATTAATAGCGGGGGGGCCGCAGATACGCAGTATTTT,CVSSINSGGAADTQYF
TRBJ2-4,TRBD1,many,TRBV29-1,TGCAGCGTTGAAGGAGTGGTGACAGGGGGGAACATTCAGTACTTC,CSVEGVVTGGNIQYF
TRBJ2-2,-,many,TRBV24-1,TGTGCCACCAGTGATTCACGGCTATCGAACACCGGGGAGCTGTTTTTT,CATSDSRLSNTGELFF
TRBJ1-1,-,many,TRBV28,TGTGCCAGCAGATACCCACGGGGGGCTAACACTGAAGCTTTCTTT,CASRYPRGANTEAFF
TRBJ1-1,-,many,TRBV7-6,TGTGCCAGCAGCTCCGAAGCCAGTAACACTGAAGCTTTCTTT,CASSSEASNTEAFF
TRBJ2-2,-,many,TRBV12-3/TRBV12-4,TGTGCCAGCAGACCACTAGGGGGGGCGGCCGGGGAGCTGTTTTTT,CASRPLGGAAGELFF
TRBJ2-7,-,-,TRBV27,TGTGCCAGCCCGAGGGGGGGCAAATACGAGCAGTACTTC,CASPRGGKYEQYF
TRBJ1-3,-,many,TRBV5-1,TGCGCCAGCAGCTTGGGTTCGAGCAGAAACACCATATATTTT,CASSLGSSRNTIYF
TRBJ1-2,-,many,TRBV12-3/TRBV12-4,TGTGCCAGCAGTTCTCGGCCCGAGGGATTATATGGCTACACCTTC,CASSSRPEGLYGYTF
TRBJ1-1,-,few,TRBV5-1,TGCGCCAGCAGCTTGGCCGGAACAAGGGGGACTGAAGCTTTCTTT,CASSLAGTRGTEAFF
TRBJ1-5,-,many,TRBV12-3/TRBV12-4,TGTGCCAGCAGTTTGGATGTTGGTGAAAGCAATCAGCCCCAGCATTTT,CASSLDVGESNQPQHF
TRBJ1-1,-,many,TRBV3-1,TGTGCCAGCAGCCAGGGTCGGTACACTGAAGCTTTCTTT,CASSQGRYTEAFF
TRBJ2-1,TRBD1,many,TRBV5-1,TGCGCCAGCAGCCCACGACAGGGTATCTACAATGAGCAGTTCTTC,CASSPRQGIYNEQFF
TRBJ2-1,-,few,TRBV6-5,TGTGCCATTTGGAGCTCCTACAATGAGCAGTTCTTC,CAIWSSYNEQFF
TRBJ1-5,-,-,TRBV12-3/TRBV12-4,TGTGCCAGCAGTTTACGATTGGGGGTAGGGAGCAATCAGCCCCAGCATTTT,CASSLRLGVGSNQPQHF
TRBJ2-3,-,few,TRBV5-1,TGCGCCAGCAGCTCCCGGGCCACGAACGCAGATACGCAGTATTTT,CASSSRATNADTQYF
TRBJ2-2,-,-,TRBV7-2,TGTGCCAGCAGCGTAATCAGGGGTAGGGCCGGGGAGCTGTTTTTT,CASSVIRGRAGELFF